Only one count was recorded for the clone carrying this T cell receptor (beta chain). The CDR3 totals 15 residues. Per germline, CDR1 MNHEY and CDR2 SVGAGI. V shed 0 bases and J 5 bases; nucleotides not matched to a gene: 2. This entry belongs to a study of blood T cell repertoires in COVID-19. Study summary: Nucleic acid was either cDNA or gDNA, and it came from T cells, B-cell-depleted T cells, or PBMCs.

Some clones are missing from TCRdb's copy, which holds only in-frame ones; the method was immunoSEQ multiplex PCR. The table shows 100,000 to 150,000 clones, with about four fifths occurring only once. V and J are TRBV6-5 and TRBJ1-5, with 9 bases aligning to TRBD1. The origin of this receptor is a man aged 25-45 years with COVID-19, enrolled during active disease. Sequenced sample: peripheral blood. This CDR3 is CASSYSRQGDQPQHF. CDR3 bases: TGTGCCAGCAGTTACTCAAGACAGGGGGATCAGCCCCAGCATTTT.